This is a list of T cell receptor beta chains from one sample in a study of beta chain features in type 1 diabetes. Repertoires were generated with immunoSEQ multiplex PCR, while TCRdb's copy carries only in-frame clones and drops some. The sample has about 660,000 clones, roughly 13% seen once. Sequenced sample: naive CD4+ T cells from blood. The receptors here all came from a man aged 18 to 30 with type 1 diabetes. Each CDR3 is given with its conserved first and last residue. A D gene is named only where the DNA matches it firmly. Part of the rows lack a size; the others show once, few, many or a class for expanded clones.

j_call: TRBJ2-7; clone_size: few; v_call: TRBV20-1; d_call: -; cdr3_nt: TGCAGTGCTAGCCCGATACGCGAGCAGTACTTC; cdr3_aa: CSASPIREQYF
j_call: TRBJ2-5; clone_size: few; v_call: TRBV5-1; d_call: -; cdr3_nt: TGCGCCAGCAGCTTGGCACAAGAGACCCAGTACTTC; cdr3_aa: CASSLAQETQYF
j_call: TRBJ2-5; clone_size: few; v_call: TRBV18; d_call: -; cdr3_nt: TGTGCCAGCTCACCACAAGGGCCGCCAGAGACCCAGTACTTC; cdr3_aa: CASSPQGPPETQYF
j_call: TRBJ2-3; clone_size: few; v_call: TRBV6-1; d_call: -; cdr3_nt: TGTGCCAGCAGTGCCATAGTGGATACGCAGTATTTT; cdr3_aa: CASSAIVDTQYF
j_call: TRBJ1-2; clone_size: few; v_call: TRBV28; d_call: -; cdr3_nt: TGTGCCAGCAGTCCCCAGGGCTGGTATGGCTACACCTTC; cdr3_aa: CASSPQGWYGYTF
j_call: TRBJ2-7; clone_size: -; v_call: TRBV5-6; d_call: -; cdr3_nt: TGTGCCAGCAGCCTACGCTCCTACGAGCAGTACTTC; cdr3_aa: CASSLRSYEQYF
j_call: TRBJ2-1; clone_size: -; v_call: TRBV18; d_call: -; cdr3_nt: TGTGCCAGCTCACTCTCTGGGGCAGATCGTGAGCAGTTCTTC; cdr3_aa: CASSLSGADREQFF
j_call: TRBJ2-2; clone_size: few; v_call: TRBV11-2; d_call: TRBD2; cdr3_nt: TGTGCCAGCAGCTTCCGACTAGCTTCGGACGGCGGGGAGCTGTTTTTT; cdr3_aa: CASSFRLASDGGELFF
j_call: TRBJ2-1; clone_size: -; v_call: TRBV5-1; d_call: -; cdr3_nt: TGCGCCAGCGCAGAAGGCGACAGCCTCTTGAATGAGCAGTTCTTC; cdr3_aa: CASAEGDSLLNEQFF
j_call: TRBJ2-5; clone_size: few; v_call: TRBV29-1; d_call: -; cdr3_nt: TGCAGCGTCCGACCACAGGGCGGTAGAGAGACCCAGTACTTC; cdr3_aa: CSVRPQGGRETQYF
j_call: TRBJ2-2; clone_size: -; v_call: TRBV15; d_call: -; cdr3_nt: TGTGCCACCAGCATGCGGGGGAACACCGGGGAGCTGTTTTTT; cdr3_aa: CATSMRGNTGELFF
j_call: TRBJ2-3; clone_size: few; v_call: TRBV6-5; d_call: -; cdr3_nt: TGTGCCAGCAGTGTGAGAACCCGCACAGATACGCAGTATTTT; cdr3_aa: CASSVRTRTDTQYF
j_call: TRBJ2-7; clone_size: -; v_call: TRBV15; d_call: -; cdr3_nt: TGTGCCACCAGCAGTCGCGGGTCAGGTTACGAGCAGTACTTC; cdr3_aa: CATSSRGSGYEQYF
j_call: TRBJ2-2; clone_size: few; v_call: TRBV13; d_call: TRBD2; cdr3_nt: TGTGCCAGCAGCTCAAATAGACTAGCGGGAGACACCGGGGAGCTGTTTTTT; cdr3_aa: CASSSNRLAGDTGELFF
j_call: TRBJ2-5; clone_size: few; v_call: TRBV7-9; d_call: TRBD1; cdr3_nt: TGTGCCAGCAGCGATACAGGGGGCGAAGAGACCCAGTACTTC; cdr3_aa: CASSDTGGEETQYF
j_call: TRBJ2-1; clone_size: -; v_call: TRBV9; d_call: -; cdr3_nt: TGTGCCAGCAGCGTACTGACGGCTTACAATGAGCAGTTCTTC; cdr3_aa: CASSVLTAYNEQFF
j_call: TRBJ2-7; clone_size: -; v_call: TRBV11-3; d_call: TRBD1; cdr3_nt: TGTGCCAGCAGCTCTCGGACAGGGGGAGGCTACGAGCAGTACTTC; cdr3_aa: CASSSRTGGGYEQYF
j_call: TRBJ2-3; clone_size: few; v_call: TRBV6-5; d_call: -; cdr3_nt: TGTGCCAGCAGTTACCCCTCAGCGAGAGGCACAGATACGCAGTATTTT; cdr3_aa: CASSYPSARGTDTQYF
j_call: TRBJ2-7; clone_size: -; v_call: TRBV19; d_call: -; cdr3_nt: TGTGCCAGTAGTATGGAAACAGCTTACGAGCAGTACTTC; cdr3_aa: CASSMETAYEQYF
j_call: TRBJ2-1; clone_size: few; v_call: TRBV6-6; d_call: -; cdr3_nt: TGTGCCAGCAGTTCCAGGTATCCGCCCAATAATGAGCAGTTCTTC; cdr3_aa: CASSSRYPPNNEQFF
j_call: TRBJ1-1; clone_size: -; v_call: TRBV2; d_call: -; cdr3_nt: TGTGCCAGCAGTGAGTCTAGGGGAGGAGCTTTCTTT; cdr3_aa: CASSESRGGAFF
j_call: TRBJ1-5; clone_size: -; v_call: TRBV18; d_call: TRBD1; cdr3_nt: TGTGCCAGCTCACCACTGGACAGGGGGTTGAGTAATCAGCCCCAGCATTTT; cdr3_aa: CASSPLDRGLSNQPQHF
j_call: TRBJ2-7; clone_size: few; v_call: TRBV2; d_call: -; cdr3_nt: TGTGCCAGCAGTGAAGCGTCAGGGGTAGGCTACGAGCAGTACTTC; cdr3_aa: CASSEASGVGYEQYF
j_call: TRBJ1-2; clone_size: -; v_call: TRBV19; d_call: -; cdr3_nt: TGTGCCAGTAGTTGGCGGGGAGCTAACTATGGCTACACCTTC; cdr3_aa: CASSWRGANYGYTF
j_call: TRBJ2-1; clone_size: -; v_call: TRBV28; d_call: -; cdr3_nt: TGTGCCAGCAGTTTACGGGCCTGGTACTCTGGCAATGAGCAGTTCTTC; cdr3_aa: CASSLRAWYSGNEQFF
j_call: TRBJ2-1; clone_size: -; v_call: TRBV5-1; d_call: -; cdr3_nt: TGCGCCAGCAGCCCACGACGTACGGGGACAACTGAGCAGTTCTTC; cdr3_aa: CASSPRRTGTTEQFF
j_call: TRBJ1-5; clone_size: few; v_call: TRBV18; d_call: TRBD1; cdr3_nt: TGTGCCAGCTCACCTTCTACAGGGGACAATCAGCCCCAGCATTTT; cdr3_aa: CASSPSTGDNQPQHF
j_call: TRBJ2-3; clone_size: few; v_call: TRBV7-9; d_call: -; cdr3_nt: TGTGCCAGCAGCTTATCGGATGGGATTCGCGGCACAGATACGCAGTATTTT; cdr3_aa: CASSLSDGIRGTDTQYF
j_call: TRBJ2-7; clone_size: -; v_call: TRBV5-1; d_call: TRBD1; cdr3_nt: TGCGCCAGCAGCTTCCGGACAGGGCCATACGAGCAGTACTTC; cdr3_aa: CASSFRTGPYEQYF
j_call: TRBJ2-1; clone_size: -; v_call: TRBV6-6; d_call: TRBD2; cdr3_nt: TGTGCCAGCAGTTACCAGACTAGCTCAGACTACAATGAGCAGTTCTTC; cdr3_aa: CASSYQTSSDYNEQFF
j_call: TRBJ1-2; clone_size: few; v_call: TRBV28; d_call: TRBD1; cdr3_nt: TGTGCCAGCAGTCCGGGACAGGGACCGTTCTATGGCTACACCTTC; cdr3_aa: CASSPGQGPFYGYTF
j_call: TRBJ2-5; clone_size: -; v_call: TRBV18; d_call: -; cdr3_nt: TGTGCCAGCTCACCCCCTTCCGTACAAGAGACCCAGTACTTC; cdr3_aa: CASSPPSVQETQYF
j_call: TRBJ1-2; clone_size: -; v_call: TRBV10-1; d_call: -; cdr3_nt: TGCGCCAGCAGTGAGGACAGCTATGGCTACACCTTC; cdr3_aa: CASSEDSYGYTF